Sequencing of this TCR beta chain was carried out in a study of neurological immune-mediated disorders (dated by TCRdb to about 2019). Broadly, across the study: Among the approximately 34 multiple sclerosis patients, relapsing-remitting MS accounted for around 30 and secondary progressive MS accounted for 3. The approximately 110 TCR-beta libraries covered PBMC samples along with longitudinal samples, technical triplicates, and paired sorted CD4+ and CD8+ T-cell subsets. The cohort included about 66 subjects: approximately 15 with HAM/TSP, some 35 with multiple sclerosis, and 20 or so healthy controls. The study compared peripheral blood TCR-beta repertoires of HTLV-I-associated myelopathy (HAM/TSP) patients, multiple sclerosis patients and healthy controls using UMI-based sequencing. The paper as a whole reports these results and caveats: Expanded clones from different subjects shared no identical CDR3 amino acid sequences, which suggests that TCR-beta repertoires were private in all groups. No clinical or MRI features were associated with the MS cluster, and the authors said that larger cohorts are needed. TCR clonal expansion was greatest in HAM/TSP patients and smallest in MS patients, who ranked below even healthy controls. Phylogenetic analysis grouped repertoires from 18 of 34 MS patients into a cluster of related CDR3 sequences, suggesting a possible repertoire-level signature.

Unsorted PBMC libraries were generated from 2 million PBMCs stored in RNAlater at -80 °C until RNA extraction. Multiple sclerosis patients were enrolled in a US clinical protocol under which disease progression was evaluated by magnetic resonance imaging. Peripheral blood underwent Ficoll-Hypaque density gradient centrifugation to isolate PBMCs, which were then cryopreserved in liquid nitrogen. The CDR1 and CDR2 encoded by the germline V gene (reference sequence) are SEHNR and FQNEAQ. The CDR3 holds 13 amino acids from the cysteine to the phenylalanine. Of the read, only the CDR3 DNA is kept; its 39 bases are in frame from base 1. Cut back by 5 bases and 13 bases, the V and J ends lie 18 bases apart. This clonotype was observed many times. Its antigen remains undetermined. Qualities for individual bases were not recorded, and no much larger clone is one base off. cDNA synthesis used template-switch 5'RACE with a primer carrying a 10-nucleotide random unique molecular identifier tagging each TCR transcript. Each sequencing run produced over 170 million TCR-beta sequences covering 15-18 subjects. The RNeasy kit was used to extract total RNA. Using the KAPA Real-time Library Amplification kit, TCR-beta VDJ regions were amplified with primers for the TCR constant region and the 5'RACE anchor. Sample indexes and Illumina adaptors were added in a first PCR, and a second PCR then increased library yield. The roughly 650 bp TCR product was size-selected on a 2% E-gel SizeSelection system after Ampure bead purification. Before pooling, library quality was checked on a Bioanalyzer, concentration was measured with Qubit, and libraries were quantified with the Kapa Library Quantification kit. Paired-end 2 x 150 bp sequencing of the libraries was performed on an Illumina HiSeq 2500. To increase sequence diversity, roughly 25-31% phiX was spiked into each library pool. Processing in the source paper ran as follows. The UMI-based MiGEC pipeline processed quality-filtered reads and removed over 80% of raw TCR sequences during error correction. IMGT germline references were used for alignment of VDJ genes, and clonotypes were defined by a unique CDR3 amino acid sequence together with V-J genes. Clonal expansion, Shannon diversity, and CDR3 relatedness (CalcPairwiseDistances, ClusterSamples) were evaluated with VDJtools, and phylogenetic trees were built with CLCbio workbench. Clones with at least 8 unique UMIs were defined as expanded, with this threshold being based on coefficient-of-variation modelling across technical triplicates. TCRdb's own reprocessing of the public reads used fastp at Q25 and MiXCR and kept productive beta chains. Every CDR3 protein is listed once, alongside the most common genes and DNA of its rows. The V and J calls and clone size are TCRdb's, not the authors'. The sample table holds 85,000 to 90,000 distinct CDR3 sequences, of which 3.5% were seen once. The top ten constitute less than 3% of the sample.

The rearrangement combines TRBV7-9 with TRBJ1-3; no D gene call is confident. Source material: PBMCs. This TCR came from a woman aged 45-60 years with multiple sclerosis. The CDR3 has the sequence CASSRRDTGGIYF. The DNA is as follows: TGTGCCAGCAGCCGACGAGACACCGGTGGAATATATTTT.